This T cell receptor (beta chain) was documented in a study of spatial heterogeneity in lung cancer. In the study overall: Alpha-chain detections were consistently fewer than beta-chain detections among the sequences. Across the raw uncorrected reads, a unique TCR and UMI combination was observed, on average, more than ten times.

This CDR3 comprises 13 residues. V lost 1 base, J lost 8 bases, and 14 bases lay in between. Germline V gene lookup returns CDR1 SQVTM and CDR2 ANQGSEA. Study-wide results and caveats: At tumor resection, ubiquitous expanded TCRs were detected in blood more often than later.

Stated time point: sample taken at primary tumor resection. Without sorting, whole RNA was sequenced from tumor, nontumor lung or frozen PBMC. The donor population consisted of about 75 patients with untreated, early-stage non-small cell lung cancer. This clonotype was counted ten times or more. Its specificity is unknown. TCRdb re-called the 5' RACE reads with MiXCR, one entry per CDR3 protein. The sample carries tens of thousands of distinct CDR3 sequences, about 3% recorded once. Sequenced here: PBMCs, sampled at surgery. This receptor was taken from a female donor with early-stage non-small cell lung cancer. This sequence joins TRBV29-1 and TRBJ1-2; D is ambiguous. The CDR3: CSVEGASGGGYTF. CDR3 bases: TGCAGCGTTGAAGGGGCCAGTGGAGGCGGCTACACCTTC.